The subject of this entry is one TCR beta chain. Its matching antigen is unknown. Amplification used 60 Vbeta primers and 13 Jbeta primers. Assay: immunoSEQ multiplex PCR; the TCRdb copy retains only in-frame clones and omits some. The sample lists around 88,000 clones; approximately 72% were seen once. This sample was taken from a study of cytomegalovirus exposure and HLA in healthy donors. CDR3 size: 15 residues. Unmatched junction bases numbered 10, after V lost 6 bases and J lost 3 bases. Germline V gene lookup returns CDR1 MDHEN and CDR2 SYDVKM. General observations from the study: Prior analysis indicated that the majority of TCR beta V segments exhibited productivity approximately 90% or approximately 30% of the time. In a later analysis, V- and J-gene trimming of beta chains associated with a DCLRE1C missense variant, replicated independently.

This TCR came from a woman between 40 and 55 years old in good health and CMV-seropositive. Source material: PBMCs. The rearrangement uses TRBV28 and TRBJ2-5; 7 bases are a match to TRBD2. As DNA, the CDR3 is TGTGCCAGCAGCCCAATCGGCACTAGCGAAGAGACCCAGTACTTC. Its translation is CASSPIGTSEETQYF. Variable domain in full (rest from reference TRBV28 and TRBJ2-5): DVKVTQSSRYLVKRTGEKVFLECVQDMDHENMFWYRQDPGLGLRLIYFSYDVKMKEKGDIPEGYSVSREKKERFSLILESASTNQTSMYLCASSPIGTSEETQYFGPGTRLLVL.